Shown below are 30 T cell receptor beta chains from a single sample sequenced in a study of metastatic and nonmetastatic thyroid tumors (dated by TCRdb to 2018 to 2021). None of the patients had been given any treatment before thyroid surgery. The library relied on PCR. Sequencing relied on an Illumina HiSeq 4000. TCRdb's own reprocessing of the public reads used fastp at Q25 and MiXCR and kept productive beta chains. Present in this sample are roughly 15,000 clones, roughly 24% of which were seen just once. The top ten clonotypes cover about 20% of the sample. The sample was tumor tissue. Receptors originate from a female donor with papillary thyroid cancer or a benign thyroid nodule (not recorded which). Some clones in this sample may be carry-over from other donors' samples.

This chain joins TRBV12-3 or TRBV12-4 and TRBJ2-3; D is perhaps TRBD2 (6 bases). V was trimmed by 2 bases and J by 4 bases, leaving 13 bases between them. The CDR3 consists of 15 residues. CDR3 nucleotide sequence: TGTGCCAGCAGTTTATCCGTAGCGGTGGCAGATACGCAGTATTTT. Its translation is CASSLSVAVADTQYF.

Of note for this clone: The conserved final phenylalanine or tryptophan is absent from the CDR3, which likely points to a read error. The DNA for the CDR3 is TGTGCCAGCAGTGAGCGTGATGAGCAGTTCCTC. It translates to CASSERDEQFL. V and J are TRBV12-3 or TRBV12-4 and TRBJ2-1; no definite D call. Trimming removed 5 bases from V and 8 bases from J, with 7 bases in between. The CDR3 length is 11 residues.

This clone was detected only a few times. One base away lies a much larger clone, so this may be a sequencing read error. This chain connects TRBV11-2 to TRBJ2-3, with TRBD2 as a possible D gene (6 bases). The CDR3 is 15 amino acids. V lost 1 base, J lost 6 bases, and 14 bases lay in between. CDR1 SGHAT and CDR2 FQNNGV come from the germline V gene. The CDR3 loop reads CASSLGGRSYDTQYF. CDR3 sequence (DNA): TGTGCCAGCAGCTTAGGAGGGAGGTCCTACGATACGCAGTATTTT.

The chain recombines TRBV7-6 with TRBJ1-1; no clear D. This CDR3 has 12 residues. Germline-derived CDR1 and CDR2 are SGHVS and FNYEAQ. Trimming took 4 bases from V and 5 from J, leaving 8 bases between them. The CDR3 protein is CASSSGSTEAFF. The CDR3 region has the DNA TGTGCCAGCAGCTCAGGAAGTACTGAAGCTTTCTTT.

This clone has a count of ten or more. This chain uses TRBV5-1 with TRBJ1-2; the D gene is possibly TRBD1 (5 bases). This CDR3 comprises 15 residues. V was shortened by 0 bases and J by 3 bases, with 12 bases between the two germline ends. CDR1 and CDR2 (germline): SGHRS, YFSETQ. The CDR3 protein is CASSLVGRGDYGYTF. DNA of the CDR3: TGCGCCAGCAGCTTGGTTGGGAGGGGTGACTATGGCTACACCTTC. The full variable domain, rest sourced from reference TRBV5-1 and TRBJ1-2, is KAGVTQTPRYLIKTRGQQVTLSCSPISGHRSVSWYQQTPGQGLQFLFEYFSETQRNKGNFPGRFSGRQFSNSRSEMNVSTLELGDSALYLCASSLVGRGDYGYTFGSGTRLTVV.

V is TRBV3-1 and J is TRBJ2-7; D not resolved. V was cut by 0 bases and J by 6 bases, with 6 bases left in between. The CDR3 has 12 amino acids. Germline-derived CDR1 and CDR2 are LGHDT and YNNKEL (reference sequence). CDR3 in DNA: TGTGCCAGCAGCCAAGAGTTCAGCGAGCAGTACTTC. This translates into CASSQEFSEQYF.

This rearrangement joins TRBV20-1 to TRBJ2-1; 9 bases match TRBD1. Per the germline V gene, CDR1 is DFQATT and CDR2 is SNEGSKA (reference sequence). V dropped 1 base and J dropped 4; count of bases not matched to a gene: 2. The CDR3 sequence is 14 residues long. The CDR3 DNA follows: TGCAGTGCTAGAGGGACAGGGGCATACAATGAGCAGTTCTTC. This translates into CSARGTGAYNEQFF.

This clone was picked up many times. The rearrangement joins TRBV2 to TRBJ2-1; D might be TRBD1 (5 bases). The CDR3 has 11 residues. Per germline, CDR1 SNHLY and CDR2 FYNNEI. Trimming shortened V by 10 bases and J by 5 bases, and 9 bases separated the two germline ends. DNA of the CDR3: TGTGCCACAGGGTCCCACAATGAGCAGTTCTTC. Translating gives CATGSHNEQFF.

By frequency in the sample, this clone is medium-sized. The CDR3, as DNA: TGCGCCAGCAGGGCGTCGGGACAACGGAACACTGAAGCTTTCTTT. Translating gives CASRASGQRNTEAFF. The chain has TRBV5-1 and TRBJ1-1, with a tentative D call TRBD1 (6 bases). Per the germline V gene, CDR1 is SGHRS and CDR2 is YFSETQ. The germline V and J ends were trimmed by 5 bases and 1 base, with 15 bases remaining between them. The CDR3 consists of 15 residues.

The rearrangement links TRBV10-3 to TRBJ1-6, with 7 bases identical to TRBD1. The CDR3 loop spans 15 amino acids. The V segment lost 10 bases and the J segment 4 bases; nucleotides outside the gene matches: 10. Germline CDR1 reads ENHRY; CDR2 reads SYGVKD. The CDR3 sequence: CATIHQGEYNSPLHF. The CDR3 nucleotides are TGTGCCACTATTCATCAGGGGGAATATAATTCACCCCTCCACTTT.

By sample share, this clone is large. CDR3 residues: CASSLGGAQGYTF. As DNA, the CDR3 is TGTGCCAGCAGCTTAGGGGGGGCGCAGGGCTACACCTTC. The chain employs TRBV11-2 and TRBJ1-2, with D possibly TRBD1 on 6 matching bases. Trimming stripped 1 base from V and 8 bases from J, with 11 bases between. Per germline, CDR1 SGHAT and CDR2 FQNNGV. This CDR3 has 13 amino acids.

Points on this clone: An end of the junction does not agree with germline; a read error may underlie this. This sequence joins TRBV9 and TRBJ2-1; D assignment may be TRBD1 or TRBD2 (5 bases each). This CDR3 is 16 amino acids long. Per the germline V gene, CDR1 is SGDLS and CDR2 is YYNGEE. The CDR3 DNA reads as TGTGCCAGCAGCTTCCACCGGGACGGGCGCTACAATGAGCACTTCTTC. This translates into CASSFHRDGRYNEHFF. The full variable domain, with the rest looked up from reference TRBV9 and TRBJ2-1, is DSGVTQTPKHLITATGQRVTLRCSPRSGDLSVYWYQQSLDQGLQFLIQYYNGEERAKGNILERFSAQQFPDLHSELNLSSLELGDSALYFCASSFHRDGRYNEHFFGPGTRLTVL.

Details on this clone: Relative to the germline gene, one junction end is altered; a read error may explain this. The rearrangement links TRBV27 to TRBJ2-3; no reliable D call. The germline V gene has CDR1 MNHEY and CDR2 SMNVEV (reference sequence). The CDR3 sequence is 13 residues long. DNA for the CDR3: TGCACCAGCAGTTTAGGGAGCACAGATACGCAGTATTTT. Protein sequence: CTSSLGSTDTQYF.

Regarding this clone: A much larger clone sits a single nucleotide away, making a read error possible. The rearrangement links TRBV9 to TRBJ2-2, with D unresolved. V gave up 4 bases and J gave up 7 bases, with 14 bases separating them. The germline V gene encodes CDR1 SGDLS and CDR2 YYNGEE. The CDR3 length is 14 residues. DNA for the CDR3: TGTGCCAGCAGCATAGATCGGGTTTACGGGGAGCTGTTTTTT. As protein: CASSIDRVYGELFF.

The rearrangement links TRBV20-1 to TRBJ2-7; D may be TRBD1 (6 bases). Germline CDR1 is DFQATT and CDR2 is SNEGSKA (reference sequence). V lost 1 base, J lost 1 base, and 14 bases lay in between. The CDR3 contains 15 residues. The CDR3 DNA sequence: TGCAGTGCTAGAGGGCAATCGGGACATTCCTACGAGCAGTACTTC. Encoded protein: CSARGQSGHSYEQYF.

By sample fraction, this clone is medium-sized (0.01 to 0.1%). The chain combines TRBV6-1 with TRBJ1-1, with D maybe TRBD1 (5 bases). Trimming pared 6 bases from V and 8 bases from J, leaving 10 bases between. Germline CDR1 is MNHNS and CDR2 is SASEGT. The CDR3 has 11 residues. DNA of the CDR3: TGTGCCAGCAGCTATTGGGGGGAAGCTTTCTTT. Protein sequence: CASSYWGEAFF.

The chain carries TRBV27 and TRBJ2-7; D is unclear. Germline CDR1 MNHEY, CDR2 SMNVEV (reference sequence). CDR3 length: 14 residues. V was trimmed by 0 bases and J by 0 bases, leaving 6 bases between them. The CDR3 region is CASSLSSYSYEQYF. The CDR3 DNA reads as TGTGCCAGCAGTTTATCGAGCTACTCCTACGAGCAGTACTTC.

This clone counts as medium-sized. The chain couples TRBV6-1 to TRBJ2-7; 8 bases map to TRBD1. The CDR3 length is 15 residues. Germline V gives CDR1 MNHNS, CDR2 SASEGT. Losses at the gene ends were 6 bases for V and 7 bases for J; bases not matched to a gene: 14. The CDR3 region is CASRPPGQAITEQYF. The CDR3 DNA is TGTGCCAGCAGACCCCCGGGACAGGCCATCACTGAGCAGTACTTC.

This clone was seen at least ten times. Given a much more abundant clone one base away, this may be a read error. This CDR3 is missing its conserved last phenylalanine or tryptophan, likely due to a read error. The chain recombines TRBV12-3 or TRBV12-4 with TRBJ1-5, with D perhaps TRBD1 (5 bases). The CDR3 is 14 amino acids. The V end was cut by 3 bases, the J end by 1 base, with 7 bases between. In DNA, the CDR3 is TGTGCCAGCAGTTTGGGGGGGAGCAATCAGCCCCAGCATTCT. Protein sequence: CASSLGGSNQPQHS.

Ten or more counts support this clone. The chain links TRBV6-5 to TRBJ2-1, with TRBD2 matching over 12 bases. V shed 5 bases, J shed 0 bases, and the junction held 5 bases outside the gene matches. The CDR3 has 17 amino acids. In germline, CDR1 is MNHEY, CDR2 SVGAGI. CDR3: CASSRLAGGSSYNEQFF. In DNA, the CDR3 is TGTGCCAGCAGTCGGCTAGCGGGGGGGAGCTCCTACAATGAGCAGTTCTTC.

This clone has at least ten counts. Because it lacks the conserved phenylalanine or tryptophan at the end, this CDR3 is likely a read error. The DNA is left out, because the CDR3 cannot be placed on it with certainty; the CDR3 is given as TCRdb lists it. The chain couples TRBV2 to TRBJ2-3. The CDR3 adds up to 8 amino acids, both ends counted. The germline V gene encodes CDR1 SNHLY and CDR2 FYNNEI. The CDR3 here is CASSASQI.

Relative to its sample, this clone is medium-sized. The chain is built from TRBV12-3 or TRBV12-4 and TRBJ2-3; D uncertain. Deletions cut 3 bases from V and 2 bases from J, with 9 bases between. The CDR3 has 14 residues. The CDR3: CASSLILATDTQYF. The CDR3, as DNA: TGTGCCAGCAGTTTGATATTAGCCACAGATACGCAGTATTTT.

This clone has just a few counts. A read error may be the cause here, since a much bigger clone is one base away. The chain links TRBV6-2 or TRBV6-3 to TRBJ2-3, with TRBD2 identical over 8 bases. CDR1 and CDR2 (germline): MNHEY, SVGEGT. The CDR3 contains 15 residues. The CDR3 DNA follows: TGCGCCAGCAGTGGAATAGCGGGGTGGCTGGATACGCAGTATTTT. Translation: CASSGIAGWLDTQYF.

The sample holds many counts of this clone. One base away lies a much larger clone, so this may be a sequencing read error. This chain links TRBV25-1 with TRBJ2-7; tentatively, D is TRBD2 (7 bases). The CDR3 totals 13 residues. Germline CDR1 and CDR2: MGHDK and SYGVNS. V was shortened by 7 bases and J by 7 bases, with 17 bases between the two germline ends. DNA for the CDR3: TGTGCCAGCACTCGATGCGGGGGCCGGGAGCAGTACTTC. As protein: CASTRCGGREQYF.

This clone was found many times. The gene calls are TRBV2 and TRBJ1-5; TRBD1 is a possible D gene (5 bases). This CDR3 region has 14 residues. V lost 6 bases to trimming and J lost 2 bases, with 11 bases between them. Germline V CDR1 and CDR2: SNHLY, FYNNEI. CDR3 nucleotide sequence: TGTGCCAGCAGAGGCGGGGACGGCAATCAGCCCCAGCATTTT. This sequence encodes CASRGGDGNQPQHF.

This clone has at least ten counts. Additional DNA sequences in this sample encode the identical CDR3. The V gene is TRBV6-2 or TRBV6-3, the J gene TRBJ1-1; a weak D match, TRBD1 (5 bases). Germline assignment: CDR1 MNHEY and CDR2 SVGEGT. V was clipped by 3 bases and J by 10 bases, with 6 bases between them. The CDR3 runs to 10 residues. CDR3: CASSYGGAFF. CDR3 DNA: TGTGCCAGCAGTTATGGGGGAGCTTTCTTT.

This clone came up many times. The chain carries TRBV6-6 and TRBJ1-1; tentative D call: TRBD1 (5 bases). The germline gives CDR1 MNHNY, CDR2 SVGAGI (reference sequence). This CDR3 spans 19 amino acids. V lost 8 bases and J 4 bases, leaving 32 bases between the germline ends. CDR3 residues: CASHLLIPPEGRWITEAFF. CDR3 DNA: TGTGCCAGCCATCTGCTAATTCCTCCAGAGGGACGTTGGATCACTGAAGCTTTCTTT.

The chain uses TRBV7-9 and TRBJ1-2, with D tentatively TRBD1 (6 bases). V lost 8 bases, J lost 4 bases, and 17 bases lay in between. CDR3 length: 14 residues. CDR1 is SEHNR and CDR2 is FQNEAQ in the germline V gene (reference sequence). As DNA, the CDR3 is TGTGCCAGCGCCGAGGGGGTGGCTCGCTATGGCTACACCTTC. Encoded protein: CASAEGVARYGYTF.

This clone occurred many times. The chain uses TRBV25-1 and TRBJ1-2; TRBD1 matches 10 bases. Germline CDR1 MGHDK, CDR2 SYGVNS. The CDR3 spans 16 residues. V shed 4 bases, J shed 4 bases, and the junction held 9 bases outside the gene matches. The CDR3 loop reads CASSANSGTGVYGYTF. CDR3 nucleotides: TGTGCCAGCAGTGCTAACTCCGGGACAGGGGTCTATGGCTACACCTTC.

This chain links TRBV27 with TRBJ2-7, with 14 bases identical to TRBD2. The CDR3 length is 20 residues. The germline V gene has CDR1 MNHEY and CDR2 SMNVEV (reference sequence). V shed 0 bases and J 0 bases; nucleotides not matched to a gene: 10. The CDR3 coding sequence is TGTGCCAGCAGTTTATCTGGACTAGCGGGAGGATCGAGACCCTCCTACGAGCAGTACTTC. The encoded protein is CASSLSGLAGGSRPSYEQYF.